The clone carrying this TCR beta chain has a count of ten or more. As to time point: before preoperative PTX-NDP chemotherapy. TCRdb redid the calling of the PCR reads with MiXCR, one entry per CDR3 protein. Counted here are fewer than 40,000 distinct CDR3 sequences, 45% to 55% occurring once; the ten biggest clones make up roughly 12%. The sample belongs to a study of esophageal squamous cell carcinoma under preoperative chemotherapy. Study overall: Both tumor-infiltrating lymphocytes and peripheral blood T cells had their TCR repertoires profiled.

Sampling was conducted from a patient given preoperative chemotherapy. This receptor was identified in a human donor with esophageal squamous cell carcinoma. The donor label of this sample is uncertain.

For the CDR3, the DNA is TGTGCCAGCAGCCCCGTAGCGGGGTCAGATACGCAGTATTTT. It is translated as CASSPVAGSDTQYF. The rearrangement uses TRBV11-3 and TRBJ2-3; TRBD2 matches at 8 bases. The CDR3 covers 14 residues. The germline V gene has CDR1 SGHNT and CDR2 YENEEA. The V gene end was trimmed by 5 bases and the J gene end by 4 bases; junction bases not matched to a gene: 5.